Listed here are 18 T cell receptor beta chains from one sample, sequenced in a study of identical twins. TCRdb reprocessed the 5' RACE reads with MiXCR, giving one entry per CDR3 protein. Altogether 400,000 to 600,000 distinct CDR3 sequences are present, around 24% being singletons, with the ten largest covering around 0.48%. These sequences were also reported in another study, on yellow fever vaccine responses in identical twins.

Sequenced sample: CD4+ T cells sorted from blood. The receptors come from a woman between 18 and 29 years old in good health.

The chain's CDR3 is CAISGTPNGELFF. The CDR3 nucleotides read TGTGCCATCAGCGGGACCCCAAATGGGGAGCTGTTTTTT. This rearrangement joins TRBV10-3 to TRBJ2-2; D possibly uses TRBD1 or TRBD2 (5 bases each). The germline CDR1 and CDR2 sequences are ENHRY and SYGVKD. V lost 6 bases and J lost 8, with 13 bases in between. The CDR3 has 13 residues.

The chain combines TRBV7-8 with TRBJ2-3; D gene unclear. Per germline, CDR1 SGHVS and CDR2 FQNEAQ. This CDR3 comprises 16 residues. V was clipped by 5 bases and J by 0 bases, with 15 bases between them. Here the CDR3 reads CASSRRVRSSTDTQYF. CDR3 in DNA: TGTGCCAGCAGCCGAAGGGTACGATCTAGCACAGATACGCAGTATTTT.

The CDR3 loop is CASSGGWLADYEQYF. The CDR3 DNA reads as TGTGCCAGCAGCGGGGGGTGGCTAGCGGATTACGAGCAGTACTTC. The chain is built from TRBV5-5 and TRBJ2-7, with 7 bases aligning to TRBD2. Germline V lookup: CDR1 SGHKS, CDR2 YYEKEE (reference sequence). CDR3 size: 15 residues. Trimming took 4 bases from V and 4 from J; bases not matched to a gene: 11.

The table lists this clonotype with a few counts. The chain couples TRBV28 to TRBJ2-7, with D unclear. The CDR3 is 13 amino acids. CDR1 and CDR2 from the germline V gene are MDHEN and SYDVKM. With 7 bases removed from V and 2 bases from J, the gap between germline ends came to 12 bases. As DNA, the CDR3 is TGTGCCAGCACCGCCCCCAAACCCTACGAGCAGTACTTC. This sequence encodes CASTAPKPYEQYF.

The chain employs TRBV7-8 and TRBJ2-7; D remains ambiguous. The CDR3 contains 13 residues. In germline, CDR1 is SGHVS, CDR2 FQNEAQ. The ends were cut back, 1 base at V and 5 bases at J, with 9 bases in the middle. The CDR3 reads CASSLVRRDEQYV. DNA for the CDR3: TGTGCCAGCAGCTTAGTACGTCGGGACGAGCAGTACGTC.

This clonotype was counted a few times. The V and J genes are TRBV24-1 and TRBJ2-3, with 12 bases identical to TRBD2. The CDR3 extends over 18 amino acids. In germline, CDR1 is KGHDR, CDR2 SFDVKD. Germline trimming cut 2 bases from V and 2 bases from J; bases unmatched to any gene: 7. The CDR3 DNA follows: TGTGCCACCAGTGATTCACCCCGGACTAGCGGGAACACAGATACGCAGTATTTT. It encodes CATSDSPRTSGNTDTQYF.

This clonotype appeared once. The V gene is TRBV7-6, the J gene TRBJ2-3; 8 nucleotides match TRBD2. CDR3 length: 17 residues. V lost 3 bases to trimming and J lost 2 bases; unmatched junction nucleotides: 10. Germline values: CDR1 SGHVS, CDR2 FNYEAQ. CDR3 loop: CASSFRPSGSATDTQYF. The CDR3, as DNA: TGTGCCAGCAGCTTTCGACCGAGCGGGAGTGCCACAGATACGCAGTATTTT.

The chain employs TRBV18 and TRBJ1-5; D call uncertain. The CDR3 has 16 amino acids. V lost 4 bases, J lost 0 bases, and 13 bases lay in between. The germline V gene encodes CDR1 KGHSH and CDR2 LQKENI. The CDR3 DNA reads TGTGCCAGCTCACATCAAGGCCCCTATAGCAATCAGCCCCAGCATTTT. This codes for CASSHQGPYSNQPQHF.

This clonotype was seen a handful of times. This chain joins TRBV20-1 and TRBJ2-1; 13 bases map to TRBD2. With V trimmed by 3 bases and J by 5 bases, 4 bases remained unmatched. This CDR3 is built from 15 residues. CDR1 is DFQATT, CDR2 SNEGSKA, per germline (reference sequence). The CDR3 sequence is CSASSTSGRNNEQFF. The CDR3 coding sequence is TGCAGTGCTAGTTCGACTAGCGGGAGGAACAATGAGCAGTTCTTC.

The chain combines TRBV3-1 with TRBJ2-4; D not resolved. Between the trimmed V and J ends, which lost 0 bases and 1 base, there was a span of 10 bases. The V gene's germline CDR1 is LGHDT and CDR2 YNNKEL (reference sequence). The CDR3 covers 16 residues. The CDR3 DNA reads TGTGCCAGCAGCCAAGATCGGCTGGCGGCCAAAAACATTCAGTACTTC. Translation: CASSQDRLAAKNIQYF.

The chain carries TRBV12-3 or TRBV12-4 and TRBJ1-2, with a weak D call TRBD1 (5 bases). The CDR3 extends over 13 amino acids. V lost 1 base and J 8 bases, leaving 11 bases between the germline ends. The CDR3 coding sequence is TGTGCCAGCAGTTTAGGGACAATAGACGGCTACACCTTC. Its translation is CASSLGTIDGYTF.

CDR3 sequence (DNA): TGTGCCAGCAGCTTATCGCCGGGAGGGCCCGATACGCAGTATTTT. Its protein is CASSLSPGGPDTQYF. The chain combines TRBV7-9 with TRBJ2-3; 8 bases line up with TRBD2. This CDR3 has 15 amino acids. Trimming took 2 bases from V and 6 from J; bases not matched to a gene: 7. Germline CDR1 and CDR2: SEHNR and FQNEAQ (reference sequence).

This clonotype was detected only a few times. The V gene is TRBV20-1, the J gene TRBJ1-2; D is ambiguous. V shed 6 bases and J shed 0 bases, with 8 bases lying between them. Germline assignment: CDR1 DFQATT and CDR2 SNEGSKA (reference sequence). This CDR3 contains 12 residues. This CDR3 reads CSANPTNYGYTF. Here the CDR3 DNA reads TGCAGTGCAAACCCGACTAACTATGGCTACACCTTC.

This clonotype was observed a few times. The J gene is TRBJ1-5, the V gene TRBV12-3 or TRBV12-4; D might be TRBD1 (6 bases). Between the trimmed V and J ends, which lost 6 bases and 6 bases, there was a span of 12 bases. The CDR3 has 13 residues. CDR3 sequence reads: CASSRQEVQPQHF. For the CDR3, the DNA is TGTGCCAGCAGCAGACAGGAAGTTCAGCCCCAGCATTTT.

The chain has TRBV5-6 and TRBJ2-7, with 8 positions matching TRBD2. V shed 4 bases and J 2 bases; nucleotides not matched to a gene: 5. There are 14 residues in the CDR3. The germline V gene has CDR1 SGHDT and CDR2 YYEEEE. Here the CDR3 reads CASSLLADTYEQYF. CDR3 in DNA: TGTGCCAGCAGCCTACTAGCGGATACCTACGAGCAGTACTTC.

The chain employs TRBV5-1 and TRBJ1-2; tentative D call: TRBD1 (5 bases). The CDR3 sequence is 16 residues long. Germline loops: CDR1 SGHRS, CDR2 YFSETQ. V shed 0 bases and J shed 3 bases, with 15 bases lying between them. The CDR3 DNA is TGCGCCAGCAGCTTGGCGTCGGGGGTGCGGGACTATGGCTACACCTTC. It encodes CASSLASGVRDYGYTF.

This clonotype was counted between two and nine times. The rearrangement joins TRBV15 to TRBJ2-7, with TRBD1 as a possible D gene (6 bases). CDR1 is LNHNV, CDR2 YYDKDF, per germline (reference sequence). The CDR3 extends over 17 amino acids. V was shortened by 8 bases and J by 1 base, with 24 bases between the two germline ends. CDR3: CATSIEFTGKVSYEQYF. CDR3 nucleotide sequence: TGTGCCACCTCAATAGAATTTACAGGGAAGGTTTCCTACGAGCAGTACTTC.

The chain carries TRBV2 and TRBJ2-2; D call uncertain. This CDR3 has 13 amino acids. V was clipped by 8 bases and J by 7 bases, with 14 bases between them. CDR1 SNHLY and CDR2 FYNNEI come from the germline V gene. The CDR3 reads CASERQRIGELFF. The CDR3 DNA follows: TGTGCCAGCGAGAGGCAGCGAATCGGGGAGCTGTTTTTT. Using reference TRBV2 and TRBJ2-2 for the parts outside the CDR3, the full variable domain is EPEVTQTPSHQVTQMGQEVILRCVPISNHLYFYWYRQILGQKVEFLVSFYNNEISEKSEIFDDQFSVERPDGSNFTLKIRSTKLEDSAMYFCASERQRIGELFFGEGSRLTVL.